Listed below are T cell receptor beta chains from one sample, sequenced in a study of preoperative IRX-2 immunotherapy in early breast cancer. Libraries were prepared by immunoSEQ multiplex PCR; TCRdb keeps only in-frame clonotypes and omits some of them. The sample yields some 22,000 clones, 85% to 95% seen once. The sequences come from tumor tissue, collected after IRX-2 immunotherapy. Receptors originate from a human donor with breast cancer. Each CDR3 is given with its conserved first and last residue. Each record gives: V gene, D gene, J gene, clone size, CDR3 protein, CDR3 DNA. A D gene is named only where the DNA matches it firmly. Expanded clones get a size class; other rows say once, few or many, or leave the size out.

TRBV29-1	NA	TRBJ2-1	NA	CSVEDPNEQFF	TGCAGCGTTGAGGATCCCAATGAGCAGTTCTTC
TRBV5-1	NA	TRBJ2-1	NA	CASSLSGREQFF	TGCGCCAGCAGCTTGTCCGGACGTGAGCAGTTCTTC
TRBV4-2	NA	TRBJ2-5	NA	CASSQALTLLGRETQYF	TGTGCCAGCAGCCAAGCTCTGACCCTTCTGGGAAGGGAGACCCAGTACTTC
TRBV25-1	NA	TRBJ2-1	NA	CASSEYVDMGEQFF	TGTGCCAGCAGTGAGTACGTGGACATGGGTGAGCAGTTCTTC
TRBV10-1	TRBD1	TRBJ2-2	NA	CATQEGTANTGELFF	TGCGCGACTCAGGAAGGGACAGCGAACACCGGGGAGCTGTTTTTT
TRBV7-6	NA	TRBJ1-1	NA	CASSLNGGNTEAFF	TGTGCCAGCAGCTTAAATGGGGGGAACACTGAAGCTTTCTTT
TRBV5-1	NA	TRBJ2-7	NA	CASSSSDEQYF	TGCGCCAGCAGCTCTTCGGACGAGCAGTACTTC
TRBV4-1	NA	TRBJ1-6	NA	CASSQDLDRVYSPLHF	TGCGCCAGCAGCCAAGATCTTGATAGGGTCTATTCACCCCTCCACTTT
TRBV7-9	TRBD1	TRBJ1-2	NA	CASSQTGTGGYTF	TGTGCCAGCAGCCAGACGGGGACAGGAGGCTACACCTTC
TRBV7-2	NA	TRBJ1-1	NA	CASRPQGTAGEAFF	TGTGCCAGCAGACCTCAGGGGACGGCTGGTGAAGCTTTCTTT
TRBV4-1	NA	TRBJ2-7	NA	CASSQRDGYYEQYF	TGCGCCAGCAGCCAACGAGACGGATACTACGAGCAGTACTTC
TRBV18	NA	TRBJ1-6	NA	CASSRLLDSPLHF	TGTGCCAGCTCCCGACTTTTGGATTCACCCCTCCACTTT
TRBV4-1	NA	TRBJ2-2	NA	CASSQAGPYTGELFF	TGCGCCAGCAGCCAAGCAGGGCCCTACACCGGGGAGCTGTTTTTT
TRBV7-2	NA	TRBJ1-3	once	CASSLAKPLVRETTNTIYF	TGTGCCAGCAGCTTAGCGAAGCCCTTGGTGAGGGAGACTACAAACACCATATATTTT
TRBV6-6	NA	TRBJ1-2	NA	CASSYEMGGDYGYTF	TGTGCCAGCAGTTACGAGATGGGTGGGGACTATGGCTACACCTTC
TRBV28	TRBD1	TRBJ2-1	NA	CASLPIGTGYYNEQFF	TGTGCCAGTTTACCAATCGGGACAGGGTATTACAATGAGCAGTTCTTC
TRBV6-5	TRBD1	TRBJ2-7	NA	CASSLGGLGYEQYF	TGTGCCAGCAGCCTAGGGGGCCTCGGGTACGAGCAGTACTTC
TRBV6-1	NA	TRBJ2-1	NA	CASSEGVGNPWNEQFF	TGTGCCAGCAGTGAGGGGGTAGGGAACCCTTGGAATGAGCAGTTCTTC
TRBV19	NA	TRBJ2-7	NA	CASSMGRDSYEQYF	TGTGCCAGTAGTATGGGGCGGGACAGCTACGAGCAGTACTTC
TRBV9	TRBD1	TRBJ1-2	NA	CASSVETGDGYGYTF	TGTGCCAGCAGCGTAGAAACAGGGGATGGGTATGGCTACACCTTC
TRBV10-3	NA	TRBJ2-1	NA	CAISGRTLYNEQFF	TGTGCCATCAGTGGGAGGACTCTATACAATGAGCAGTTCTTC
TRBV19	TRBD2	TRBJ2-3	NA	CASSILAGGTDTQYF	TGTGCCAGTAGTATCCTAGCGGGGGGCACAGATACGCAGTATTTT
TRBV5-6	NA	TRBJ2-7	once	CASSQDTYEQYF	TGTGCCAGCAGCCAGGACACCTACGAGCAGTACTTC
TRBV18	TRBD1	TRBJ2-7	NA	CASSRDREGEQYF	TGTGCCAGCTCACGTGACAGGGAAGGGGAGCAGTACTTC
TRBV7-3	TRBD2	TRBJ2-1	NA	CASSFKLAGRGNEQFF	TGTGCCAGCAGCTTCAAACTAGCGGGGAGGGGCAATGAGCAGTTCTTC
TRBV6-5	NA	TRBJ2-7	NA	CASSSLVDEQYF	TGTGCCAGCAGTTCGCTCGTGGACGAGCAGTACTTC
TRBV30	NA	TRBJ2-7	NA	CAWSVQPYEQYF	TGTGCCTGGAGTGTGCAACCCTACGAGCAGTACTTC
TRBV28	TRBD2	TRBJ2-5	NA	CASSLWASGRAGETQYF	TGTGCCAGCAGTTTATGGGCTAGCGGGAGGGCCGGAGAGACCCAGTACTTC
TRBV6-5	NA	TRBJ2-7	NA	CASSYSAGRSYEQYF	TGTGCCAGCAGTTACTCGGCAGGACGCTCCTACGAGCAGTACTTC
TRBV13	NA	TRBJ2-7	NA	CASSPGWGRGEQYF	TGTGCCAGCAGCCCCGGGTGGGGGCGTGGCGAGCAGTACTTC
TRBV21-1	NA	TRBJ2-1	NA	CASSLRDAWLNEQFF	TGTGCCAGCAGCCTCCGGGACGCTTGGCTGAATGAGCAGTTCTTC
TRBV19	NA	TRBJ2-3	NA	CASSMIDTQYF	TGTGCCAGTAGTATGATAGATACGCAGTATTTT
TRBV7-8	TRBD1	TRBJ2-7	NA	CASSVTGVMGEQYF	TGTGCCAGCAGCGTGACAGGGGTCATGGGCGAGCAGTACTTC
TRBV5-1	NA	TRBJ2-1	NA	CASSFSAITSYNEQFF	TGCGCCAGCAGCTTTAGTGCCATCACCTCCTACAATGAGCAGTTCTTC
TRBV28	NA	TRBJ2-1	NA	CASSSAGSSYNEQFF	TGTGCCAGCAGTTCGGCAGGGAGCTCCTACAATGAGCAGTTCTTC
TRBV6-5	TRBD1	TRBJ2-5	NA	CASRPGQGPGETQYF	TGTGCCAGCAGACCTGGACAGGGACCGGGAGAGACCCAGTACTTC
TRBV5-1	NA	TRBJ2-3	NA	CASSLGAIFGTDTQYF	TGCGCCAGCAGCTTGGGGGCTATTTTCGGCACAGATACGCAGTATTTT
TRBV29-1	TRBD1	TRBJ2-1	NA	CSLETGGLNEQFF	TGCAGCTTAGAGACAGGGGGCTTGAATGAGCAGTTCTTC
TRBV14	TRBD1	TRBJ2-4	NA	CASSQVGQGINIQYF	TGTGCCAGCAGCCAAGTAGGACAGGGGATAAACATTCAGTACTTC
TRBV5-1	NA	TRBJ1-2	once	CASSLEGAGGYTF	TGCGCCAGCAGCTTGGAAGGGGCTGGAGGCTACACCTTC
TRBV10-3	NA	TRBJ2-7	once	CATGPDYSYEQYF	TGTGCCACGGGACCGGACTATTCCTACGAGCAGTACTTC
TRBV10-2	TRBD2	TRBJ2-2	NA	CASSFLDPRTSGRGALTGELFF	TGCGCCAGCAGCTTCTTGGACCCGAGGACTAGCGGGAGAGGCGCGCTTACCGGGGAGCTGTTTTTT
TRBV6-1	NA	TRBJ2-1	NA	CASSEDNTNNEQFF	TGTGCCAGCAGTGAAGATAATACAAACAATGAGCAGTTCTTC
TRBV11-2	NA	TRBJ1-1	NA	CASSTNTNQNTEAFF	TGTGCCAGCAGCACCAATACGAACCAAAACACTGAAGCTTTCTTT
TRBV5-4	TRBD1	TRBJ1-6	NA	CASSEDRNNSPLHF	TGTGCCAGCAGCGAGGACAGGAACAATTCACCCCTCCACTTT
TRBV13	TRBD2	TRBJ2-3	NA	CASSSHQTSEPTDTQYF	TGTGCCAGCAGCTCCCATCAGACTAGCGAACCCACAGATACGCAGTATTTT
TRBV5-1	NA	TRBJ1-3	NA	CASSLGMFSSGNTIYF	TGCGCCAGCAGCCTGGGGATGTTTAGCTCTGGAAACACCATATATTTT
TRBV18	NA	TRBJ2-7	NA	CASSPRGLQGAQVYEQYF	TGTGCCAGCTCACCACGCGGCCTGCAAGGGGCGCAAGTCTACGAGCAGTACTTC
TRBV7-3	TRBD2	TRBJ2-3	NA	CASSYGGSIDTQYF	TGTGCCAGCAGCTACGGCGGGAGTATAGATACGCAGTATTTT
TRBV21-1	NA	TRBJ2-7	NA	CASSKEASEQYF	TGTGCCAGCAGCAAAGAGGCGAGCGAGCAGTACTTC
TRBV7-9	NA	TRBJ2-4	NA	CASSPAGGVGKNIQYF	TGTGCCAGCAGCCCAGCGGGCGGGGTCGGCAAAAACATTCAGTACTTC
TRBV13	NA	TRBJ2-3	NA	CASSLNRMSTDTQYF	TGTGCCAGCAGCCTAAACCGGATGAGCACAGATACGCAGTATTTT
TRBV7-9	TRBD1	TRBJ1-4	NA	CASSLLKQGPTNEKLFF	TGTGCCAGCAGCTTGCTAAAACAGGGGCCTACTAATGAAAAACTGTTTTTT
TRBV18	NA	TRBJ1-4	NA	CASSPGDTSLATNEKLFF	TGTGCCAGCTCACCAGGGGACACCTCCCTTGCAACTAATGAAAAACTGTTTTTT
TRBV7-8	TRBD1	TRBJ1-2	NA	CASSFDRGVNGYTF	TGTGCCAGCAGCTTTGACAGGGGGGTTAATGGCTACACCTTC
TRBV6-1	TRBD2	TRBJ2-1	NA	CASSEFTSGRYNEQFF	TGTGCCAGCAGTGAGTTTACTAGCGGGCGTTACAATGAGCAGTTCTTC